The clone carrying this T cell receptor (beta chain) has a handful of counts. These data come from a study of early T cells in non-severe SARS-CoV-2 infection. Study as a whole: It was bulk RNA from unsorted whole blood that was sequenced, and the chains were unpaired.

Unique molecular identifiers were added to individual cDNA molecules. Using its own MiXCR run on the 5' RACE reads, TCRdb lists one record per CDR3 protein. The sample holds around 70,000 distinct CDR3 sequences, 8% to 9.5% seen once. The CDR3 is 18 residues long. V lost 5 bases and J lost 2, with 23 bases in between. Per the germline V gene, CDR1 is SGHTA and CDR2 is FQGNSA. The specimen was whole blood. J is TRBJ2-3 and V is TRBV7-2; D assignment may be TRBD1 or TRBD2 (5 bases each). This TCR was sampled from an adult who was a healthcare worker with PCR-confirmed SARS-CoV-2 infection or an uninfected control (not recorded which). This CDR3 reads CASSHPSWGRDDTDTQYF. As DNA, the CDR3 is TGTGCCAGCAGCCATCCATCCTGGGGACGGGATGACACAGATACGCAGTATTTT.